The 25 T cell receptor beta chains given below trace back to one sample, sequenced in a study of a mutant IDH1 vaccine in newly diagnosed glioma. These receptors are not linked to any known antigen. Time point indicated: week 23, last vaccination. Topical imiquimod was applied with each vaccine dose, which held 300 ug of mutant IDH1 20-mer peptide. Using immunoSEQ multiplex PCR, the repertoire was profiled, and TCRdb retains in-frame clones only, with some absent. The sample yields about 82,000 clones, approximately 85% seen once. The sequenced sample was PBMCs, obtained from a glioma patient whose treatment included an IDH1 peptide vaccine. The origin of the receptors is a man aged 30 to 39 with glioma. Some clones in this sample may be carry-over from other donors' samples.

The CDR3 is CASSLGRHGYTF. The CDR3, as DNA: TGTGCCAGCAGCCTCGGCAGGCATGGCTACACCTTC. The V and J genes are TRBV14 and TRBJ1-2; no clear D. Trimming took 4 bases from V and 6 from J, leaving 9 bases between them. In germline, CDR1 is SGHDN, CDR2 FVKESK. The CDR3 runs 12 residues.

This chain joins TRBV27 and TRBJ1-1; maybe TRBD1 (6 bases). V lost 6 bases to trimming and J lost 7 bases, with 21 bases between them. Germline CDR1 and CDR2: MNHEY and SMNVEV (reference sequence). The CDR3 runs 15 residues. CDR3 DNA sequence: TGTGCCAGCAGCTCAAGACAGGCTGAACGGGGTGAAGCTTTCTTT. Translating gives CASSSRQAERGEAFF.

The chain links TRBV7-2 to TRBJ1-6; D might be TRBD1 (6 bases). Trimming stripped 7 bases from V and 7 bases from J, with 17 bases between. This CDR3 spans 15 amino acids. From germline, CDR1 is SGHTA and CDR2 FQGNSA. This CDR3 is CASTQGGHQNSPLHF. The CDR3 DNA reads TGTGCCAGCACCCAAGGGGGACACCAGAATTCACCCCTCCACTTT.

The chain links TRBV5-1 to TRBJ2-7; tentatively, D is TRBD1 (5 bases). V was cut by 0 bases and J by 0 bases, with 7 bases left in between. The germline V gene has CDR1 SGHRS and CDR2 YFSETQ. The CDR3 consists of 14 residues. The CDR3 DNA follows: TGCGCCAGCAGCTTGGAACAGGTCTCCTACGAGCAGTACTTC. Translated, it gives CASSLEQVSYEQYF.

The genes are TRBV28 and TRBJ2-5; 13 bases agree with TRBD2. The CDR3 loop spans 18 amino acids. The J segment lost 4 bases and the V segment lost 5 bases, leaving 13 bases of the junction unmatched. Germline V gene data show CDR1 as MDHEN and CDR2 as SYDVKM. This chain's CDR3 is CASSPGLAGDEVGETQYF. CDR3 DNA sequence: TGTGCCAGCAGTCCAGGACTAGCGGGAGATGAGGTCGGAGAGACCCAGTACTTC.

J is TRBJ1-5 and V is TRBV19; 10 bases are a match to TRBD1. The germline V gene encodes CDR1 LNHDA and CDR2 SQIVND (reference sequence). With V trimmed by 0 bases and J by 7 bases, 9 bases remained unmatched. The CDR3 is 17 residues long. The CDR3 loop is CASSIDLGQGLGQPQHF. As DNA, the CDR3 is TGTGCCAGTAGTATAGATCTGGGACAGGGGTTAGGGCAGCCCCAGCATTTT.

The V call is TRBV11-3, the J call TRBJ2-1, with 10 nucleotides matching TRBD1. The V gene end was trimmed by 5 bases and the J gene end by 9 bases; junction bases not matched to a gene: 19. CDR1 and CDR2 (germline): SGHNT, YENEEA. This CDR3 is built from 18 residues. The CDR3 bases are TGTGCCAGCAGCCCGGGACAGGGGCACCCCCTGATCGCGGGTGAGCAGTTCTTC. Protein product: CASSPGQGHPLIAGEQFF.

J is TRBJ2-1 and V is TRBV5-6; maybe TRBD2 (6 bases). In germline, CDR1 is SGHDT, CDR2 YYEEEE. The CDR3 is made up of 16 amino acids. The germline V and J ends were trimmed by 5 bases and 1 base, with 16 bases remaining between them. CDR3: CASSRDWAGSYNEQFF. The CDR3 coding sequence is TGTGCCAGCAGTAGGGACTGGGCGGGGTCCTACAATGAGCAGTTCTTC.

The rearrangement joins TRBV11-2 to TRBJ2-1, with D possibly TRBD2 on 6 matching bases. Germline-derived CDR1 and CDR2 are SGHAT and FQNNGV. The CDR3 length is 15 residues. V was clipped by 1 base and J by 3 bases, with 10 bases between them. CDR3 DNA sequence: TGTGCCAGCAGCTTAGGCCCGGGAGACTACAATGAGCAGTTCTTC. It specifies CASSLGPGDYNEQFF.

V usage is TRBV14 and J usage is TRBJ2-7; tentatively, D is TRBD1 or TRBD2 (6 bases each). Per germline, CDR1 SGHDN and CDR2 FVKESK. The CDR3 extends over 16 amino acids. Trimming took 0 bases from V and 1 from J, leaving 13 bases between them. The CDR3 loop reads CASSQELTGASYEQYF. The CDR3 DNA sequence: TGTGCCAGCAGCCAAGAGTTGACGGGGGCGTCCTACGAGCAGTACTTC.

V is TRBV4-3 and J is TRBJ2-7, with 8 bases fitting TRBD2. The V segment lost 4 bases and the J segment 0 bases; nucleotides outside the gene matches: 5. CDR1 and CDR2 from the germline V gene are LGHNA and YSLEER. This CDR3 is built from 15 residues. CDR3 DNA sequence: TGCGCCAGCAGCCTACAGCGGGGGTCCTCCTACGAGCAGTACTTC. Translation: CASSLQRGSSYEQYF.

The chain joins TRBV30 to TRBJ1-2; 7 bases are shared with TRBD1. CDR3 length: 14 residues. V gave up 5 bases and J gave up 0 bases; unmatched junction bases: 6. Per the germline V gene, CDR1 is GTSNPN and CDR2 is SVGIG (reference sequence). The CDR3 spells CAWGRDRTNYGYTF. CDR3 DNA: TGTGCCTGGGGCCGGGACAGAACTAACTATGGCTACACCTTC.

The CDR3 here is CASSVEGSSYNSPLHF. Written as DNA, the CDR3 is TGTGCCAGCAGCGTAGAGGGGAGCTCCTATAATTCACCCCTCCACTTT. The chain couples TRBV9 to TRBJ1-6; TRBD1 is a possible D gene (5 bases). The germline V and J ends were trimmed by 0 bases and 0 bases, with 7 bases remaining between them. The CDR3 sequence is 16 residues long. From germline, CDR1 is SGDLS and CDR2 YYNGEE.

The chain uses TRBV5-1 and TRBJ1-2, with 12 bases identical to TRBD1. CDR1 and CDR2 from the germline V gene are SGHRS and YFSETQ. V was clipped by 2 bases and J by 2 bases; unmatched bases: 7. CDR3 length equals 17 residues. CDR3 residues: CASSLGGTGGANYGYTF. As DNA, the CDR3 is TGCGCCAGCAGCTTAGGTGGGACAGGGGGCGCGAACTATGGCTACACCTTC.

V and J are TRBV11-2 and TRBJ2-3; no clear D gene. The CDR3 is 15 residues long. The V gene's germline CDR1 is SGHAT and CDR2 FQNNGV. V gave up 0 bases and J gave up 0 bases, with 7 bases separating them. The DNA of the CDR3 is TGTGCCAGCAGCTTAGACGGGTTGAGCACAGATACGCAGTATTTT. Its protein product is CASSLDGLSTDTQYF. Complete variable domain (other parts from reference TRBV11-2 and TRBJ2-3): EAGVAQSPRYKIIEKRQSVAFWCNPISGHATLYWYQQILGQGPKLLIQFQNNGVVDDSQLPKDRFSAERLKGVDSTLKIQPAKLEDSAVYLCASSLDGLSTDTQYFGPGTRLTVL.

The chain carries TRBV7-9 and TRBJ2-7; possible D gene TRBD1, 6 bases. Per the germline V gene, CDR1 is SEHNR and CDR2 is FQNEAQ (reference sequence). V lost 1 base and J 2 bases, leaving 6 bases between the germline ends. CDR3 size: 13 residues. CDR3 sequence (DNA): TGTGCCAGCAGCTTAGGGGGGCCCTACGAGCAGTACTTC. Translated: CASSLGGPYEQYF.

The chain is built from TRBV7-2 and TRBJ1-3; TRBD1 is a possible D gene (5 bases). Per the germline V gene, CDR1 is SGHTA and CDR2 is FQGNSA. V was trimmed by 5 bases and J by 2 bases, leaving 10 bases between them. The CDR3 runs to 14 residues. The CDR3 DNA sequence: TGTGCCAGCAGCCCAGGGTGGGCTGGAAACACCATATATTTT. Translation gives CASSPGWAGNTIYF.

J is TRBJ1-5 and V is TRBV7-3; 7 bases line up with TRBD1. V was pared by 3 bases and J by 4 bases, with 0 bases of the junction left unmatched. The CDR3 runs to 13 residues. Germline V gives CDR1 SGHTA, CDR2 FQGTGA. The CDR3 DNA reads TGTGCCAGCAGCTTGGGACAGAATCAGCCCCAGCATTTT. This gives the protein CASSLGQNQPQHF.

This chain connects TRBV27 to TRBJ1-1; 7 nucleotides line up with TRBD1. This CDR3 has 14 amino acids. V shed 4 bases and J 7 bases; nucleotides not matched to a gene: 9. Looked up from germline, CDR1 is MNHEY and CDR2 is SMNVEV (reference sequence). CDR3 region: CASSSTGLGFEAFF. CDR3 in DNA: TGTGCCAGCAGTTCGACAGGGCTTGGCTTTGAAGCTTTCTTT.

The chain has TRBV28 and TRBJ1-1; 10 bases are a match to TRBD1. CDR3 size: 12 residues. Trimming at V came to 11 bases and at J to 8 bases, leaving 8 bases not matched to a gene. CDR1 is MDHEN, CDR2 SYDVKM, per germline. The CDR3 nucleotides are TGTGCCCATGGGACAGGGGTCCAAGAAGCTTTCTTT. Translated, it gives CAHGTGVQEAFF.

This clone was recorded only once. The genes are TRBV14 and TRBJ1-1, with TRBD1 matching over 9 bases. This CDR3 has 16 amino acids. Germline CDR1 SGHDN, CDR2 FVKESK. V lost 0 bases and J lost 6; bases outside the gene matches: 8. Here the CDR3 reads CASSQDSRTGVPEAFF. CDR3 sequence (DNA): TGTGCCAGCAGCCAAGATTCCCGGACAGGGGTTCCTGAAGCTTTCTTT.

This clone was seen once. DNA of the CDR3: TGTGCCAGCAGTCCGACCTTAGCCTACGAGCAGTACTTC. Its translation is CASSPTLAYEQYF. V and J are TRBV5-4 and TRBJ2-7; no clear D. Germline loops: CDR1 SGHNT, CDR2 YYREEE (reference sequence). CDR3 length: 13 residues. Trimming removed 5 bases at V and 2 bases at J, with 11 bases between.

This chain joins TRBV18 and TRBJ1-1; possible D gene TRBD1, 5 bases. Germline V CDR1 and CDR2: KGHSH, LQKENI. With 2 bases removed from V and 5 bases from J, the gap between germline ends came to 18 bases. The CDR3 sequence is 16 residues long. Here the CDR3 DNA reads TGTGCCAGCTCACCAGTGGCCCGGGGATGGGGGACTGAAGCTTTCTTT. Its protein product is CASSPVARGWGTEAFF.

V is TRBV7-6 and J is TRBJ1-3; D might be TRBD1 (6 bases). Germline values: CDR1 SGHVS, CDR2 FNYEAQ. CDR3 length: 15 amino acids. Between the trimmed V and J ends, which lost 5 bases and 4 bases, there was a span of 15 bases. The CDR3 spells CASSQTGGGGNTIYF. CDR3 in DNA: TGTGCCAGCAGCCAAACTGGGGGCGGCGGAAACACCATATATTTT.

The chain links TRBV28 to TRBJ2-5; the D is unclear. The germline V and J ends were trimmed by 8 bases and 2 bases, with 12 bases remaining between them. CDR1 is MDHEN, CDR2 SYDVKM, per germline. The CDR3 covers 13 residues. This CDR3 is CASVRAGQETQYF. The DNA of the CDR3 is TGTGCCAGCGTCAGAGCCGGACAAGAGACCCAGTACTTC.